This T cell receptor (beta chain) appears in the sequencing data of a study of identical twins. Study conclusions and caveats: The abundant beta clonotypes from cord blood had fewer insertions, and memory repertoires had none of this.

As to this clonotype: Its antigen is not known.

A universal primer site was incorporated via template switching, and the cDNA contained unique molecular identifiers. TCRdb reprocessed the 5' RACE reads with MiXCR, giving one entry per CDR3 protein. The sample carries 1.5 million to 2 million distinct CDR3 sequences, less than 35% recorded once. With 7 bases clipped from V and 7 bases from J, the junction kept 7 bases outside the gene matches. Germline lookup yields CDR1 MNHEY and CDR2 SVGEGT. The CDR3 consists of 15 residues. What was sequenced was cord blood. The TCR originated in a newborn girl in good health. The V and J genes are TRBV6-2 or TRBV6-3 and TRBJ2-1; 13 nucleotides align to TRBD2. The CDR3 bases are TGTGCCAGCACCAAGACTAGCGGGGGGTTTAATGAGCAGTTCTTC. Translating it yields CASTKTSGGFNEQFF.